Presented here are 31 T cell receptor beta chains from one specimen sequenced in a study of blood T cell repertoires in COVID-19. Sequenced by immunoSEQ multiplex PCR; TCRdb stores in-frame clones only, minus some. The sample lists 100,000 or so clones; around four fifths were seen once. Sequenced sample: peripheral blood. The receptors shown here come from a man aged 55-75 years with active or convalescent COVID-19.

The chain links TRBV5-1 to TRBJ2-1; 8 nucleotides align to TRBD2. CDR3 length: 18 residues. CDR1 SGHRS and CDR2 YFSETQ come from the germline V gene. The V and J ends lost 0 bases and 1 base, in that order; junction bases with no gene match: 9. CDR3 region: CASSLALGTGGSYNEQFF. The DNA of the CDR3 is TGCGCCAGCAGCTTGGCTTTGGGTACGGGAGGGTCCTACAATGAGCAGTTCTTC.

The table lists this clone with a few counts. The V call is TRBV5-1, the J call TRBJ2-7; D not certain. The length of the CDR3 is 15 residues. V was pared by 1 base and J by 1 base, with 12 bases between. Per germline, CDR1 SGHRS and CDR2 YFSETQ. CDR3 protein: CASSLMRSPSYEQYF. The CDR3 DNA reads TGCGCCAGCAGCTTGATGCGCTCCCCTTCCTACGAGCAGTACTTC.

V gene TRBV28 combines with J gene TRBJ1-5, with D perhaps TRBD1 (5 bases). CDR1 and CDR2 (germline): MDHEN, SYDVKM. The CDR3 sequence is 15 residues long. V lost 6 bases, J lost 2 bases, and 14 bases lay in between. The chain's CDR3 is CASSPRGSGNQPQHF. The DNA for the CDR3 is TGTGCCAGCAGCCCACGGGGGAGCGGCAATCAGCCCCAGCATTTT. The full variable domain, in which reference TRBV28 and TRBJ1-5 provide the parts outside the CDR3, is DVKVTQSSRYLVKRTGEKVFLECVQDMDHENMFWYRQDPGLGLRLIYFSYDVKMKEKGDIPEGYSVSREKKERFSLILESASTNQTSMYLCASSPRGSGNQPQHFGDGTRLSIL.

The chain is built from TRBV28 and TRBJ2-3; 9 positions agree with TRBD2. Germline assignment: CDR1 MDHEN and CDR2 SYDVKM. The length of the CDR3 is 14 residues. Trimming took 6 bases from V and 1 from J; bases not matched to a gene: 2. CDR3 amino acids: CASSPSGGTDTQYF. The CDR3 nucleotides read TGTGCCAGCAGCCCTAGCGGGGGCACAGATACGCAGTATTTT.

V is TRBV10-3 and J is TRBJ1-2, with 8 bases matching TRBD1. V shed 3 bases and J 1 base; nucleotides not matched to a gene: 7. The length of the CDR3 is 16 residues. The germline gives CDR1 ENHRY, CDR2 SYGVKD. The CDR3 DNA reads as TGTGCCATCAGTGAAGACAGGGGCTTCTTTAACTATGGCTACACCTTC. It is translated as CAISEDRGFFNYGYTF.

The rearrangement joins TRBV19 to TRBJ1-4, with D hard to call. The V end lost 6 bases, the J end lost 8 bases, and 13 bases lay between the germline ends. The CDR3 is made up of 13 amino acids. The germline V gene encodes CDR1 LNHDA and CDR2 SQIVND (reference sequence). This CDR3 is CASSRQVGEKLFF. The CDR3, as DNA: TGTGCCAGTAGCCGGCAGGTTGGGGAAAAACTGTTTTTT.

This clone was counted only a few times. The chain carries TRBV15 and TRBJ1-5, with 12 bases matching TRBD1. The V gene's germline CDR1 is LNHNV and CDR2 YYDKDF (reference sequence). The CDR3 sequence is 17 residues long. V lost 5 bases to trimming and J lost 8 bases; unmatched junction nucleotides: 13. The DNA of the CDR3 is TGTGCCACCAGCGCCGGGACAGGGGGCATAATTAGAAAGCCCCAGCATTTT. Encoded protein: CATSAGTGGIIRKPQHF.

The genes are TRBV28 and TRBJ1-3; 8 bases agree with TRBD1. The CDR3 loop spans 15 amino acids. V shed 5 bases and J 4 bases; nucleotides not matched to a gene: 7. The germline CDR1 and CDR2 sequences are MDHEN and SYDVKM. CDR3 amino acids: CASSAQGAKGNTIYF. The CDR3 DNA sequence: TGTGCCAGCAGTGCCCAGGGGGCAAAAGGAAACACCATATATTTT.

The chain recombines TRBV6-6 with TRBJ2-7, with D possibly being TRBD1 (6 bases). Germline CDR1 reads MNHNY; CDR2 reads SVGAGI (reference sequence). V dropped 6 bases and J dropped 3 bases, with 18 bases sitting between them. This CDR3 is 15 amino acids long. CDR3 residues: CASSLKQGSFYEQYF. Written as DNA, the CDR3 is TGTGCCAGCAGCCTTAAACAGGGATCGTTCTACGAGCAGTACTTC.

The V and J genes are TRBV28 and TRBJ2-7; weak D call: TRBD1 (6 bases). V was pared by 10 bases and J by 2 bases, with 15 bases between. Germline assignment: CDR1 MDHEN and CDR2 SYDVKM. The CDR3 sequence is 13 residues long. The CDR3 nucleotides are TGTGCCATAAGTGGGGGCTCAGCCTACGAGCAGTACTTC. It yields the protein CAISGGSAYEQYF.

The rearrangement joins TRBV11-2 to TRBJ2-7, with 8 bases matching TRBD2. Germline V lookup: CDR1 SGHAT, CDR2 FQNNGV. V lost 5 bases and J lost 2; bases outside the gene matches: 5. CDR3 length equals 14 residues. DNA of the CDR3: TGTGCCAGCAGCGTCGGGGGACTAGCCTACGAGCAGTACTTC. It is translated as CASSVGGLAYEQYF. The complete variable domain, with remaining parts taken from reference TRBV11-2 and TRBJ2-7, reads EAGVAQSPRYKIIEKRQSVAFWCNPISGHATLYWYQQILGQGPKLLIQFQNNGVVDDSQLPKDRFSAERLKGVDSTLKIQPAKLEDSAVYLCASSVGGLAYEQYFGPGTRLTVT.

V gene TRBV5-4 combines with J gene TRBJ2-7, with 7 nucleotides matching TRBD2. The length of the CDR3 is 17 residues. CDR1 SGHNT and CDR2 YYREEE come from the germline V gene (reference sequence). Trimming took 3 bases from V and 2 from J; bases not matched to a gene: 14. CDR3 in amino acids: CASSSEGTGGSPYEQYF. In DNA form, the CDR3 reads TGTGCCAGCAGCTCGGAAGGGACGGGAGGATCCCCCTACGAGCAGTACTTC.

The rearrangement uses TRBV5-1 and TRBJ1-2; D is unresolved. The CDR3 has 18 amino acids. Looked up from germline, CDR1 is SGHRS and CDR2 is YFSETQ. Trimming cost V 1 base and J 1 base, with 20 bases left between them. The CDR3 DNA sequence: TGCGCCAGCAGCTTGCGGGCGGGTCTAGGGTCGAGTAACTATGGCTACACCTTC. Amino acid sequence: CASSLRAGLGSSNYGYTF.

The CDR3 protein is CASSYSVGLAGGSINEQFF. The CDR3 DNA is TGTGCCAGCAGTTACTCGGTCGGCCTAGCGGGAGGGTCGATCAATGAGCAGTTCTTC. The chain recombines TRBV6-2 or TRBV6-3 with TRBJ2-1; 12 bases fit TRBD2. This CDR3 contains 19 residues. The germline V gene has CDR1 MNHEY and CDR2 SVGEGT. Trimming at V came to 0 bases and at J to 6 bases, leaving 12 bases not matched to a gene.

This chain uses TRBV27 with TRBJ2-2, with D perhaps TRBD2 (6 bases). This CDR3 has 15 amino acids. The germline V gene encodes CDR1 MNHEY and CDR2 SMNVEV (reference sequence). The germline V and J ends were trimmed by 3 bases and 8 bases, with 16 bases remaining between them. The chain's CDR3 is CASSFQRAGKGELFF. The CDR3 nucleotides read TGTGCCAGCAGTTTCCAGCGGGCAGGGAAAGGGGAGCTGTTTTTT.

This clone was seen just once. The chain combines TRBV19 with TRBJ1-1, with 8 bases identical to TRBD1. This CDR3 comprises 15 residues. After removal of 6 bases from V and 6 bases from J, the junction contained 12 bases not matched to a gene. From germline, CDR1 is LNHDA and CDR2 SQIVND (reference sequence). Here the CDR3 DNA reads TGTGCCAGTAGCACTGGACAGGGACGGATCGCTGAAGCTTTCTTT. The encoded protein is CASSTGQGRIAEAFF. Variable domain in full (rest from reference TRBV19 and TRBJ1-1): DGGITQSPKYLFRKEGQNVTLSCEQNLNHDAMYWYRQDPGQGLRLIYYSQIVNDFQKGDIAEGYSVSREKKESFPLTVTSAQKNPTAFYLCASSTGQGRIAEAFFGQGTRLTVV.

The rearrangement joins TRBV28 to TRBJ1-1; D gene ambiguous. From germline, CDR1 is MDHEN and CDR2 SYDVKM. The CDR3 contains 12 residues. The V end was cut by 5 bases, the J end by 10 bases, with 14 bases between. The CDR3: CASSPHASRAFF. In nucleotides, the CDR3 is TGTGCCAGCAGTCCCCACGCCAGTCGAGCTTTCTTT.

J is TRBJ2-3 and V is TRBV28, with TRBD2 matching over 7 bases. The germline gives CDR1 MDHEN, CDR2 SYDVKM. Trimming at V came to 7 bases and at J to 1 base, leaving 11 bases not matched to a gene. This CDR3 is built from 16 residues. CDR3 in DNA: TGTGCCAGCATATCGGGAGGCACCTCTGGCACAGATACGCAGTATTTT. It translates to CASISGGTSGTDTQYF.

The rearrangement uses TRBV28 and TRBJ2-7; a possible D gene is TRBD2 (6 bases). This CDR3 contains 14 residues. Germline assignment: CDR1 MDHEN and CDR2 SYDVKM. Deletions cut 2 bases from V and 5 bases from J, with 13 bases between. DNA for the CDR3: TGTGCCAGCAGTTTAGGCGGGGTCCTCGACGAGCAGTACTTC. This gives the protein CASSLGGVLDEQYF.

The rearrangement uses TRBV6-5 and TRBJ1-5; D call uncertain. Trimming cost V 2 bases and J 1 base, with 6 bases left between them. This CDR3 is built from 14 residues. The germline V gene has CDR1 MNHEY and CDR2 SVGAGI. CDR3 region: CASSYRSSNQPQHF. In nucleotides, the CDR3 is TGTGCCAGCAGTTACAGGAGCAGCAATCAGCCCCAGCATTTT.

This chain links TRBV6-4 with TRBJ2-3; tentative D call: TRBD2 (6 bases). V lost 6 bases, J lost 2 bases, and 15 bases lay in between. Germline values: CDR1 MRHNA, CDR2 SNTAGT. The CDR3 is made up of 15 amino acids. DNA of the CDR3: TGTGCCAGCAGCCCAAGGAGGGAGGCCACAGATACGCAGTATTTT. Translating it yields CASSPRREATDTQYF.

The gene calls are TRBV27 and TRBJ2-7; maybe TRBD1 (6 bases). The germline V gene has CDR1 MNHEY and CDR2 SMNVEV (reference sequence). The CDR3 covers 15 residues. V lost 5 bases and J 0 bases, leaving 14 bases between the germline ends. The CDR3 sequence: CASSPLDRFSYEQYF. CDR3 in DNA: TGTGCCAGCAGTCCCCTCGACAGGTTCTCCTACGAGCAGTACTTC.

In this sample, this clone turned up a few times. The chain recombines TRBV11-1 with TRBJ1-4; a weak D match, TRBD1 (5 bases). The CDR3 length is 14 residues. V lost 5 bases, J lost 12 bases, and 19 bases lay in between. Germline V gives CDR1 SGHAT, CDR2 FQDESV (reference sequence). The CDR3 loop reads CASSPDSGGRELFF. Here the CDR3 DNA reads TGTGCCAGCAGCCCTGACAGCGGTGGGAGGGAACTGTTTTTT.

The chain couples TRBV5-1 to TRBJ2-1; D gene unclear. Germline V gives CDR1 SGHRS, CDR2 YFSETQ. V lost 2 bases, J lost 3 bases, and 9 bases lay in between. This CDR3 contains 14 residues. CDR3 in DNA: TGCGCCAGCAGCTTAGAAACGGTCTACAATGAGCAGTTCTTC. It specifies CASSLETVYNEQFF. Complete variable domain (other parts from reference TRBV5-1 and TRBJ2-1): KAGVTQTPRYLIKTRGQQVTLSCSPISGHRSVSWYQQTPGQGLQFLFEYFSETQRNKGNFPGRFSGRQFSNSRSEMNVSTLELGDSALYLCASSLETVYNEQFFGPGTRLTVL.

This clone appeared once. The rearrangement joins TRBV15 to TRBJ1-1; 9 bases fit TRBD1. In germline, CDR1 is LNHNV, CDR2 YYDKDF (reference sequence). The CDR3 contains 15 residues. J lost 6 bases, V lost 5 bases, and 10 bases had no gene match. The chain's CDR3 is CATSLRGQGKAEAFF. CDR3 sequence (DNA): TGTGCCACCAGCCTGCGTGGACAGGGGAAAGCTGAAGCTTTCTTT. The full variable domain, completed using reference TRBV15 and TRBJ1-1, is DAMVIQNPRYQVTQFGKPVTLSCSQTLNHNVMYWYQQKSSQAPKLLFHYYDKDFNNEADTPDNFQSRRPNTSFCFLDIRSPGLGDTAMYLCATSLRGQGKAEAFFGQGTRLTVV.

The rearrangement links TRBV6-6 to TRBJ2-3; 8 bases agree with TRBD2. Germline trimming cut 5 bases from V and 3 bases from J; bases unmatched to any gene: 7. The CDR3 extends over 15 amino acids. The germline CDR1 and CDR2 sequences are MNHNY and SVGAGI (reference sequence). CDR3 sequence reads: CASSGAGGKTDTQYF. CDR3 DNA: TGTGCCAGCAGTGGGGCGGGAGGCAAGACAGATACGCAGTATTTT.

The chain joins TRBV6-1 to TRBJ2-1, with 7 nucleotides matching TRBD1. J gave up 9 bases and V 3 bases, and 5 bases lay outside the gene matches. The CDR3 sequence is 13 residues long. Germline assignment: CDR1 MNHNS and CDR2 SASEGT. The CDR3 coding sequence is TGTGCCAGCAGTGACCGACAGGGAAGTGAGCAGTTCTTC. Its translation: CASSDRQGSEQFF.

J is TRBJ2-3 and V is TRBV24-1, with D possibly matching TRBD2 (6 bases). Looked up from germline, CDR1 is KGHDR and CDR2 is SFDVKD. Trimming removed 1 base at V and 2 bases at J, with 12 bases between. The CDR3 loop spans 16 amino acids. This CDR3 is CATSDFPGTATDTQYF. Here the CDR3 DNA reads TGTGCCACCAGTGATTTCCCCGGGACTGCCACAGATACGCAGTATTTT.

This chain joins TRBV29-1 and TRBJ2-2; D is uncertain. Germline lookup yields CDR1 SQVTM and CDR2 ANQGSEA. The CDR3 is 14 residues long. V was clipped by 2 bases and J by 5 bases, with 12 bases between them. The CDR3 spells CSVESAMTTGELFF. In nucleotides, the CDR3 is TGCAGCGTTGAATCGGCGATGACAACCGGGGAGCTGTTTTTT.

The rearrangement uses TRBV18 and TRBJ1-1; TRBD1 aligns across 8 bases. The trim removed 3 bases at V and 4 bases at J, leaving 4 bases unmatched. Germline V lookup: CDR1 KGHSH, CDR2 LQKENI. This CDR3 has 14 amino acids. In DNA form, the CDR3 reads TGTGCCAGCTCACCGAACACAGGGGGCACTGAAGCTTTCTTT. Protein product: CASSPNTGGTEAFF. The full variable domain, rest sourced from reference TRBV18 and TRBJ1-1, is NAGVMQNPRHLVRRRGQEARLRCSPMKGHSHVYWYRQLPEEGLKFMVYLQKENIIDESGMPKERFSAEFPKEGPSILRIQQVVRGDSAAYFCASSPNTGGTEAFFGQGTRLTVV.

In its sample, this clone was seen once. The chain links TRBV28 to TRBJ2-3; a weak D match, TRBD2 (5 bases). V dropped 6 bases and J dropped 5 bases, with 9 bases sitting between them. Germline loops: CDR1 MDHEN, CDR2 SYDVKM. The CDR3 consists of 12 residues. As DNA, the CDR3 is TGTGCCAGCAGCTCTCGGGGAGATACGCAGTATTTT. It is translated as CASSSRGDTQYF.